This record covers a single TCR beta chain. Its specificity is unknown. CDR1 and CDR2 from the germline V gene are SGHDT and YYEEEE. Trimming took 0 bases from V and 4 from J, leaving 16 bases between them. The length of the CDR3 is 16 residues. The sample originates from a study of T cell responses to AZD1222 COVID-19 vaccine. Findings and limits, study-wide: Samples come after the peak T cell response, not at day 14.

This table comes from immunoSEQ multiplex PCR, and its TCRdb copy is limited to in-frame clones, with some not included. This table holds 180,000 or so clones, about 90% found once. This sample comprised peripheral blood, obtained on day 0 of AZD1222 vaccination. The receptor comes from an adult in good health. The chain uses TRBV5-6 and TRBJ1-1; TRBD1 might be the D (6 bases). The CDR3 reads CASSLEEGTRVTEAFF. The CDR3 DNA follows: TGTGCCAGCAGCTTGGAGGAGGGGACAAGGGTCACTGAAGCTTTCTTT.